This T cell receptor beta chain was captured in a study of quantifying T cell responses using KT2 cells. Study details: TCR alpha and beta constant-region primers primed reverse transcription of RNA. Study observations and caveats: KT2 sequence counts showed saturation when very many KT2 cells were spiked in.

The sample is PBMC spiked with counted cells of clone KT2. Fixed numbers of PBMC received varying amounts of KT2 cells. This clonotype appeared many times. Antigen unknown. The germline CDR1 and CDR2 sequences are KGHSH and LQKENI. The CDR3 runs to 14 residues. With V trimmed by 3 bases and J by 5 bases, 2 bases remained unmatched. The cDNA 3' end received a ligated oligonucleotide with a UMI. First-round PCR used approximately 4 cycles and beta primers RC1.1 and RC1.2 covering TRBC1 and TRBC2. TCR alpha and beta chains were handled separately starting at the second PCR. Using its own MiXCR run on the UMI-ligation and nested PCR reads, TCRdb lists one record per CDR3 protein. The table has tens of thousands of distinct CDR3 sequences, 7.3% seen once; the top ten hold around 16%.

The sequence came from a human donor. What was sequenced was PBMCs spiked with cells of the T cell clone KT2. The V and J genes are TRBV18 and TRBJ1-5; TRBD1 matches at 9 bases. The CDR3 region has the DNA TGTGCCAGCTCACCGAGACAGGGGGATCAGCCCCAGCATTTT. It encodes CASSPRQGDQPQHF. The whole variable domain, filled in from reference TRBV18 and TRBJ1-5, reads NAGVMQNPRHLVRRRGQEARLRCSPMKGHSHVYWYRQLPEEGLKFMVYLQKENIIDESGMPKERFSAEFPKEGPSILRIQQVVRGDSAAYFCASSPRQGDQPQHFGDGTRLSIL.